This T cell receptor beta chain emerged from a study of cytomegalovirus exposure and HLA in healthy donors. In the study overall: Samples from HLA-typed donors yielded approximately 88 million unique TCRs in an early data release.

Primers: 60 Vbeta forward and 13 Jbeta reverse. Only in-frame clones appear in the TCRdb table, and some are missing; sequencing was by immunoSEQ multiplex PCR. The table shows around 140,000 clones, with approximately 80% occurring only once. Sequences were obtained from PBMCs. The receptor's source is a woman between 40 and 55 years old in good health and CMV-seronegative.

Here the CDR3 reads CASSLGWAETQYF. Written as DNA, the CDR3 is TGTGCCAGCAGTTTAGGATGGGCGGAGACCCAGTACTTC. The chain joins TRBV28 to TRBJ2-5, with no clear D. The CDR3 is 13 amino acids. From germline, CDR1 is MDHEN and CDR2 SYDVKM. The germline V and J ends were trimmed by 2 bases and 5 bases, with 9 bases remaining between them.